This TCR beta chain derives from a study of Ad26.COV2.S vaccination and SARS-CoV-2 variants. The treatment is: some 20 received Ad26.COV2.S at low or high dose, single or two shots; about 5 received placebo; per-sample allocation not given. The samples date from day 63 after the first vaccine or placebo injection. TCRdb's table, derived via immunoSEQ multiplex PCR, lists solely in-frame clones and lacks some. The sample has 400,000 to 500,000 clones, approximately 92% seen once; the top ten hold approximately 2.5%. Germline V gives CDR1 SGHVS, CDR2 FQNEAQ. J lost 4 bases, V lost 5 bases, and 11 bases had no gene match. The CDR3 runs 17 residues.

This rearrangement joins TRBV7-8 to TRBJ1-1; 12 nucleotides align to TRBD1. Source: peripheral blood, taken in a trial of Ad26.COV2.S vaccine versus placebo. The sequence came from a person between 18 and 65 years old who received the Ad26.COV2.S COVID-19 vaccine or a placebo. CDR3: CASSAGRGQGASTEAFF. DNA for the CDR3: TGTGCCAGCAGCGCCGGGAGGGGACAGGGGGCGAGCACTGAAGCTTTCTTT.